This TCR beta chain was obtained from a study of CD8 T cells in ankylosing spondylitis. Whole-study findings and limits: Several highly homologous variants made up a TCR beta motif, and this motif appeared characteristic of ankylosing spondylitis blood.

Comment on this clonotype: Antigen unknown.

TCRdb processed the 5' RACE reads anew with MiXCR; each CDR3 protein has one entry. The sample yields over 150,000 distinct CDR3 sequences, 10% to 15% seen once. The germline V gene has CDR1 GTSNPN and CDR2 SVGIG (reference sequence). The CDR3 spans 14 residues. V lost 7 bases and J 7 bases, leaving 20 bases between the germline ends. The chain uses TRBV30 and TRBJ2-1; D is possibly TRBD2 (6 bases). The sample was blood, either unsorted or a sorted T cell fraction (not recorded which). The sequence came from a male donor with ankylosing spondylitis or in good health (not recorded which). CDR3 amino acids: CASSYVTSGNEQFF. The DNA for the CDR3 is TGTGCCTCCTCATACGTGACTAGTGGGAATGAGCAGTTCTTC.